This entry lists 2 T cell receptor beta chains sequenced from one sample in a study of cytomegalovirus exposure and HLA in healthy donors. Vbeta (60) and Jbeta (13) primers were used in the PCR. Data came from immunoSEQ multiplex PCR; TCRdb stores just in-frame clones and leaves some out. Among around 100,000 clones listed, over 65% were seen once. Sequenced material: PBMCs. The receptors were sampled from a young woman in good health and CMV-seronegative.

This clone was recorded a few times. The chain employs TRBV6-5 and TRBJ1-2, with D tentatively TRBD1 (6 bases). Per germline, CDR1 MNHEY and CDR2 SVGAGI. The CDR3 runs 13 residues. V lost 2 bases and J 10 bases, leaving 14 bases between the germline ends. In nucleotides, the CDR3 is TGTGCCAGCAGTTACCCTGGGGGGGGCCCCTACACCTTC. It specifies CASSYPGGGPYTF.

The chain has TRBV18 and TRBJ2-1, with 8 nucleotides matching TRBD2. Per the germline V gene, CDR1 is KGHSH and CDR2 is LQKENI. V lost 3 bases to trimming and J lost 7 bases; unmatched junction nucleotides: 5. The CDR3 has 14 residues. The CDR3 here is CASSPGRALNEQFF. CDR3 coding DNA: TGTGCCAGCTCACCCGGGAGGGCGCTGAATGAGCAGTTCTTC.